These T cell receptor beta chains were read from a single sample in a study of blood T cell repertoires in COVID-19. The repertoire was sequenced with immunoSEQ multiplex PCR; TCRdb's copy has only in-frame clones and lacks some. The sample contains roughly 340,000 clones, 89% of which appear only once. Sequenced input: peripheral blood. The source is a woman in her twenties or thirties with COVID-19, enrolled during active disease. CDR3s include the opening cysteine and the closing phenylalanine or tryptophan. D genes are given only for firm matches. Not every row has a clone size; where given, it reads once, few, many or a size class.

>TRBV19|TRBD1|-|17|TRBJ1-2
CASSMGTGGSFVGGYTF
TGTGCCAGTAGTATGGGGACAGGGGGCTCTTTTGTCGGTGGCTACACCTTC
>TRBV11-1|TRBD1|-|14|TRBJ2-5
CASSQDRVEETQYF
TGTGCCAGCAGCCAGGACAGGGTTGAAGAGACCCAGTACTTC
>TRBV10-3|TRBD1|-|15|TRBJ1-3
CAISVTGGTGNTIYF
TGTGCCATCAGCGTTACAGGGGGCACTGGAAACACCATATATTTT
>TRBV27|TRBD1|-|14|TRBJ2-1
CASSLTRQGDEQFF
TGTGCCAGCAGTTTAACCCGACAGGGCGATGAGCAGTTCTTC
>TRBV11-2|TRBD2|-|16|TRBJ2-5
CASSPQGLAGRETQYF
TGTGCCAGCAGCCCGCAGGGACTAGCGGGGCGTGAGACCCAGTACTTC
>TRBV7-9|-|-|12|TRBJ1-5
CASSLSNQPQHF
TGTGCCAGCAGCCTCAGCAATCAGCCCCAGCATTTT
>TRBV5-4|-|-|16|TRBJ1-1
CASSLGGGGVNTEAFF
TGTGCCAGCAGCTTGGGGGGAGGGGGAGTCAACACTGAAGCTTTCTTT
>TRBV7-9|TRBD1|-|14|TRBJ1-1
CASRYTGVNTEAFF
TGTGCCAGCAGATACACAGGGGTGAACACTGAAGCTTTCTTT
>TRBV5-5|TRBD2|once|16|TRBJ2-3
CASSWGTSGSTDTQYF
TGTGCCAGCAGCTGGGGAACTAGCGGGAGCACAGATACGCAGTATTTT
>TRBV12-3/TRBV12-4|TRBD1|-|13|TRBJ2-1
CASSGDRYNEQFF
TGTGCCAGCAGTGGGGACAGGTACAATGAGCAGTTCTTC
>TRBV5-6|TRBD2|-|15|TRBJ2-3
CASSLFGASGDTQYF
TGTGCCAGCAGCTTGTTCGGGGCTAGCGGAGATACGCAGTATTTT
>TRBV2|TRBD1|-|16|TRBJ1-5
CASTLTGQGRYQPQHF
TGTGCCAGCACCCTAACCGGACAGGGGCGGTATCAGCCCCAGCATTTT
>TRBV24-1|-|once|18|TRBJ2-1
CATSDPRTTTRPYNEQFF
TGTGCCACCAGTGATCCTAGGACAACAACCCGCCCCTACAATGAGCAGTTCTTC
>TRBV19|-|-|15|TRBJ2-4
CASHSRRGAKNIQYF
TGTGCCAGTCACAGCCGGAGGGGAGCCAAAAACATTCAGTACTTC
>TRBV7-8|TRBD1|-|15|TRBJ1-1
CASSLVTGGNTEAFF
TGTGCCAGCAGCTTAGTGACAGGGGGGAACACTGAAGCTTTCTTT
>TRBV28|-|-|15|TRBJ1-4
CASFGSGAPTEKLFF
TGTGCCAGCTTCGGTTCAGGGGCGCCTACTGAAAAACTGTTTTTT
>TRBV7-9|-|-|14|TRBJ1-3
CASSLVVARNTIYF
TGTGCCAGCAGCTTAGTCGTGGCCAGAAACACCATATATTTT
>TRBV9|-|-|14|TRBJ2-1
CASSVGGTYNEQFF
TGTGCCAGCTCGGTCGGGGGTACCTACAATGAGCAGTTCTTC
>TRBV11-2|-|-|17|TRBJ2-3
CASSRRLDATSTDTQYF
TGTGCCAGCAGCCGGAGGCTAGACGCTACTAGCACAGATACGCAGTATTTT
>TRBV18|TRBD1|-|15|TRBJ1-5
CASSPSRQGPQPQHF
TGTGCCAGCTCACCATCGAGACAGGGGCCTCAGCCCCAGCATTTT
>TRBV5-1|-|-|14|TRBJ2-3
CASSFRRGTDTQYF
TGCGCCAGCAGCTTTAGACGGGGGACAGATACGCAGTATTTT
>TRBV9|-|-|15|TRBJ2-1
CASSGRVAGYNEQFF
TGTGCCAGCAGCGGGAGGGTAGCTGGGTACAATGAGCAGTTCTTC
>TRBV19|-|-|17|TRBJ1-4
CASSPEIGSLPNEKLFF
TGTGCCAGTAGCCCGGAAATCGGGTCATTACCTAATGAAAAACTGTTTTTT
>TRBV2|TRBD1|-|16|TRBJ1-3
CASSPPTGRNGNTIYF
TGTGCCAGCAGCCCCCCGACAGGGAGGAATGGAAACACCATATATTTT
>TRBV6-5|-|-|16|TRBJ2-6
CASSSTGTYWANVLTF
TGTGCCAGCAGTTCTACAGGGACCTACTGGGCCAACGTCCTGACTTTC
>TRBV7-2|-|-|11|TRBJ2-1
CASSPLGEQFF
TGTGCCAGCAGCCCGCTCGGTGAGCAGTTCTTC
>TRBV19|-|-|16|TRBJ2-6
CASSPGPGAGANVLTF
TGTGCCAGTAGTCCTGGACCGGGGGCTGGGGCCAACGTCCTGACTTTC
>TRBV29-1|TRBD1|-|15|TRBJ2-5
CSVDSPGGRRETQYF
TGCAGCGTTGACTCCCCAGGGGGCAGGCGAGAGACCCAGTACTTC
>TRBV24-1|-|-|14|TRBJ2-3
CATSDLGDTDTQYF
TGTGCCACCAGTGATTTAGGGGACACAGATACGCAGTATTTT
>TRBV15|TRBD2|once|15|TRBJ2-5
CATSAGGGALETQYF
TGTGCCACCAGCGCGGGCGGGGGGGCCTTGGAGACCCAGTACTTC
>TRBV7-8|TRBD1|-|15|TRBJ1-5
CASSLVGRGNQPQHF
TGTGCCAGCAGCTTAGTAGGCAGGGGGAATCAGCCCCAGCATTTT
>TRBV7-9|TRBD1|few|18|TRBJ1-6
CASSFPTGTGGLVSPLHF
TGTGCCAGCAGCTTCCCTACCGGGACAGGGGGATTGGTATCACCCCTCCACTTT
>TRBV29-1|-|-|14|TRBJ1-2
CSVGGSGGGYGYTF
TGCAGCGTTGGTGGCTCGGGGGGGGGCTATGGCTACACCTTC
>TRBV29-1|TRBD2|-|16|TRBJ2-1
CSVNREGSGTYNEQFF
TGCAGCGTAAATAGGGAGGGCTCGGGAACTTACAATGAGCAGTTCTTC
>TRBV27|TRBD1|-|21|TRBJ2-2
CASSHYTQRSGDRGNTGELFF
TGTGCCAGCAGTCACTACACTCAAAGGAGCGGGGACAGGGGCAACACCGGGGAGCTGTTTTTT
>TRBV5-1|TRBD2|-|14|TRBJ2-2
CASSPGLNTGELFF
TGCGCCAGCAGCCCGGGACTAAACACCGGGGAGCTGTTTTTT
>TRBV28|-|-|11|TRBJ1-1
CASSFTGEAFF
TGTGCCAGCAGTTTTACAGGGGAAGCTTTCTTT
>TRBV20-1|TRBD2|-|15|TRBJ2-5
CSASPASGLQETQYF
TGCAGTGCTAGTCCGGCTAGCGGACTACAAGAGACCCAGTACTTC
>TRBV6-5|TRBD1|-|14|TRBJ2-6
CASQGQAGANVLTF
TGTGCCAGCCAGGGACAGGCTGGGGCCAACGTCCTGACTTTC
>TRBV3-1/TRBV3-2|TRBD2|-|18|TRBJ2-3
CASSQDVPGLAGARTQYF
TGTGCCAGCAGCCAAGATGTTCCGGGACTAGCGGGGGCGAGGACGCAGTATTTT
>TRBV5-1|-|-|15|TRBJ2-3
CASSDRGAITDTQYF
TGCGCCAGCAGCGACCGGGGGGCGATCACAGATACGCAGTATTTT
>TRBV21-1|-|-|16|TRBJ2-3
CASSKWERLFTDTQYF
TGTGCCAGCAGCAAATGGGAGCGGCTGTTCACAGATACGCAGTATTTT
>TRBV28|-|-|15|TRBJ2-7
CASSFPREVPYEQYF
TGTGCCAGCAGTTTTCCCAGGGAAGTGCCCTACGAGCAGTACTTC
>TRBV21-1|-|-|16|TRBJ2-2
CASSSYGTTNTGELFF
TGTGCCAGCAGCTCCTATGGGACAACGAACACCGGGGAGCTGTTTTTT
>TRBV6-2/TRBV6-3|TRBD1|-|13|TRBJ2-1
CASSSRTGNEQFF
TGTGCCAGCAGTTCACGGACAGGGAATGAGCAGTTCTTC
>TRBV19|-|-|15|TRBJ1-1
CASSIEGVMNTEAFF
TGTGCCAGTAGTATCGAGGGGGTTATGAACACTGAAGCTTTCTTT
>TRBV12-3/TRBV12-4|-|-|13|TRBJ2-7
CASRGTGGYEQYF
TGTGCCAGCAGAGGAACCGGCGGGTATGAGCAGTACTTC
>TRBV24-1|-|once|13|TRBJ2-3
CATSDKTGDTQYF
TGTGCCACCAGTGACAAGACAGGAGATACGCAGTATTTT
>TRBV4-1|-|-|13|TRBJ2-1
CASSRVHYNEQFF
TGCGCCAGCAGCCGAGTGCACTACAATGAGCAGTTCTTC
>TRBV4-1|TRBD1|-|18|TRBJ2-7
CASSQEGDRGRGIYEQYF
TGCGCCAGCAGCCAAGAGGGCGACAGGGGGCGCGGGATTTACGAGCAGTACTTC
>TRBV6-1|TRBD1|-|20|TRBJ1-4
CASSGRMGQGVLATNEKLFF
TGTGCCAGCAGTGGCCGAATGGGACAGGGGGTTTTGGCAACTAATGAAAAACTGTTTTTT
>TRBV5-1|TRBD1|-|14|TRBJ2-2
CASSYTGAIGELFF
TGCGCCAGCAGCTATACAGGGGCTATCGGGGAGCTGTTTTTT
>TRBV19|TRBD1|-|20|TRBJ2-1
CASSTIGTGGAPPSNNEQFF
TGTGCCAGTAGTACTATCGGGACAGGGGGCGCCCCCCCCTCTAACAATGAGCAGTTCTTC